This T cell receptor beta chain appears in the sequencing data of a study of shared clonotypes between healthy human individuals. Whole-study context: Three plates each covered CD4 naive and memory; CD8 naive two, CD8 memory one.

CDR1 and CDR2 from the germline V gene are SQVTM and ANQGSEA. The CDR3 spans 15 residues. Sequenced by immunoSEQ multiplex PCR; TCRdb stores in-frame clones only, minus some. Among about 1.1 million clones listed, 75% to 80% were seen once. Regarding this clone: Given a much more abundant clone one base away, this may be a read error.

The sequenced sample was memory CD4+ T cells from PBMCs. Stated subset: CD45RA-negative fraction. The TCR originated in a man between 18 and 29 years old in good health. Some clones in this sample may be carry-over from other donors' samples. This sequence joins TRBV29-1 and TRBJ1-4, with TRBD1 matching over 11 bases. The CDR3 sequence is CSVTGTGGSNDKLFF. The CDR3 coding sequence is TGCAGCGTCACGGGGACAGGGGGTAGTAATGACAAACTGTTTTTT.